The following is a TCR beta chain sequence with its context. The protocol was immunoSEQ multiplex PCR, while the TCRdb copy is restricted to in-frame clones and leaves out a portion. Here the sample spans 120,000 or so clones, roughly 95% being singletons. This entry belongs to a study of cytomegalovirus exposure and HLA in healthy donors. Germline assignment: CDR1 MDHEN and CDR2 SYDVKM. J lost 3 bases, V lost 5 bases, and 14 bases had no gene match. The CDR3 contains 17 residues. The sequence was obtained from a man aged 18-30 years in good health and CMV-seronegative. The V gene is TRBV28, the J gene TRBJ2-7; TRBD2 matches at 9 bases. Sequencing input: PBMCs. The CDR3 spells CASSPAALAGPLYEQYF. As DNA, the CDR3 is TGTGCCAGCAGTCCCGCCGCCCTAGCGGGGCCACTCTACGAGCAGTACTTC.